The clone carrying this T cell receptor beta chain showed up just a few times. The antigen remains undetermined. The sample comes from a study of T cells in Graves' hyperthyroidism and ophthalmopathy. For the study at large: Peripheral blood was taken when the disease was first diagnosed, before any treatment began. Study conclusions and caveats: Model output signaled ophthalmopathy a median about 6.3 months ahead of onset.

The CDR3 loop spans 14 amino acids. V was shortened by 4 bases and J by 4 bases, with 10 bases between the two germline ends. CDR1 is MDHEN, CDR2 SYDVKM, per germline. The diagnostic basis comprised clinical symptoms, serum thyroxine and TRAb, thyroid ultrasound and orbital computed tomography. Amplification of TCR beta CDR3 regions used RNA as the template. Using the HTBI primer set, a first-round RT-PCR was run on the TCR CDR3. TCRdb itself ran the multiplex PCR reads through MiXCR, one entry per CDR3 protein. The table records approximately 630,000 distinct CDR3 sequences, roughly 16% of them present only once.

The clonotype originates from a woman in her twenties or thirties with Graves' hyperthyroidism. This chain uses TRBV28 with TRBJ1-4; possible D gene TRBD1, 6 bases. Sequencing used blood. CDR3 bases: TGTGCCAGCAGTTCCCGGGGGCTTAATGAAAAACTGTTTTTT. Translation gives CASSSRGLNEKLFF.